The 7 T cell receptor beta chains below all came from one sample that was sequenced in a study of blood T cell repertoires in COVID-19. Assay: immunoSEQ multiplex PCR; the TCRdb copy retains only in-frame clones and omits some. Altogether over 350,000 clones are present, approximately 90% being singletons, with the ten largest covering approximately 10%. What was sequenced was PBMCs or T cells enriched from blood (not recorded which). These receptors were obtained from a woman aged 50 to 60 who had recovered from COVID-19.

V and J are TRBV3-1 (or the pseudogene TRBV3-2) and TRBJ2-4, with a weak D call TRBD2 (6 bases). Per the germline V gene, CDR1 is LGHDT and CDR2 is YNNKEL (reference sequence). The CDR3 is 12 residues long. The germline V and J ends were trimmed by 10 bases and 9 bases, with 16 bases remaining between them. The CDR3 bases are TGTGCCACCGGGATACGGGGGAGCATTCAGTACTTC. It specifies CATGIRGSIQYF.

The chain employs TRBV27 and TRBJ2-3; possibly TRBD2 for D (5 bases). CDR1 and CDR2 (germline): MNHEY, SMNVEV (reference sequence). Trimming stripped 3 bases from V and 8 bases from J, with 9 bases between. There are 12 residues in the CDR3. The DNA of the CDR3 is TGTGCCAGCAGTTTGGCGGGCGCTACGCAGTATTTT. Amino acids: CASSLAGATQYF.

This clone was counted between two and nine times. The J gene is TRBJ2-7, the V gene TRBV9; possible D gene TRBD1, 5 bases. Germline V gene sequence: CDR1 SGDLS, CDR2 YYNGEE. The CDR3 has 15 amino acids. V shed 3 bases and J shed 3 bases, with 16 bases lying between them. The CDR3 reads CASSGRGDGYYEQYF. The CDR3 DNA reads as TGTGCCAGCAGCGGAAGGGGCGACGGCTACTACGAGCAGTACTTC.

The J gene is TRBJ1-2, the V gene TRBV9, with no clear D. This CDR3 comprises 13 residues. V was shortened by 3 bases and J by 6 bases, with 12 bases between the two germline ends. The germline gives CDR1 SGDLS, CDR2 YYNGEE. The DNA for the CDR3 is TGTGCCAGCAGCGCCTCCGGAGGCGATGGCTACACCTTC. Translation gives CASSASGGDGYTF.

V usage is TRBV2 and J usage is TRBJ1-1; a possible D gene is TRBD1 (5 bases). Trimming removed 8 bases from V and 10 bases from J, with 20 bases in between. CDR1 is SNHLY and CDR2 is FYNNEI in the germline V gene. The CDR3 contains 13 residues. The CDR3 loop reads CASRESGVQGAFF. CDR3 nucleotides: TGTGCCAGCCGCGAAAGCGGGGTTCAGGGAGCTTTCTTT.

This chain connects TRBV6-5 to TRBJ2-1; TRBD1 might be the D (5 bases). The CDR3 is made up of 13 amino acids. Germline V gene data show CDR1 as MNHEY and CDR2 as SVGAGI. The ends were cut back, 6 bases at V and 4 bases at J, with 10 bases in the middle. CDR3 DNA: TGTGCCAGCAGCTCAGGGATATACAATGAGCAGTTCTTC. Translated, it gives CASSSGIYNEQFF.

The chain combines TRBV19 with TRBJ1-3; tentatively, D is TRBD1 (6 bases). The CDR3 extends over 14 amino acids. V was pared by 7 bases and J by 0 bases, with 10 bases between. Germline CDR1 reads LNHDA; CDR2 reads SQIVND (reference sequence). CDR3 sequence: CASKDSYSGNTIYF. The CDR3, as DNA: TGTGCCAGTAAGGACAGCTACTCTGGAAACACCATATATTTT.